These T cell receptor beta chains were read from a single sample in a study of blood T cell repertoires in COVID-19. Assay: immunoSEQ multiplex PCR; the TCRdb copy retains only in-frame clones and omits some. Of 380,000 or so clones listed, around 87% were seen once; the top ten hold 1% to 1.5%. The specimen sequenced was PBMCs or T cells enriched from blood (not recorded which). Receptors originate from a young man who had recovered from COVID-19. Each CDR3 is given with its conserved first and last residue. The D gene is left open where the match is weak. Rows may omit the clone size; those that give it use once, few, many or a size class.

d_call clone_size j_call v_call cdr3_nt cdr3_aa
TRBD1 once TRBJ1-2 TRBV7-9 TGTGCCAGCAGCCCTACGACAGGGAACTATGGCTACACCTTC CASSPTTGNYGYTF
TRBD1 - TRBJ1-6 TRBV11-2 TGTGCCAGCAGCTTGGGGACAGGGGGTTCACCCCTCCACTTT CASSLGTGGSPLHF
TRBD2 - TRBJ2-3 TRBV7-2 TGTGCCAGCAGCCAGAGCGGGGGGGCCCCAGATACGCAGTATTTT CASSQSGGAPDTQYF
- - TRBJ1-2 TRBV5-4 TGTGCCAGCAGCTCCTCATCTCTACCCTATGGCTACACCTTC CASSSSSLPYGYTF
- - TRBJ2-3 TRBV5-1 TGCGCCAGCAGCCTGACAATTCCTGGAGATACGCAGTATTTT CASSLTIPGDTQYF
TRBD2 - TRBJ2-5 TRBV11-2 TGTGCCAGCCGCCCGCAACTTGCGGGGGAAGAGACCCAGTACTTC CASRPQLAGEETQYF
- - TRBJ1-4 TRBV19 TGTGCCAGTAGTATGTTGTCGGAGTACAATGAAAAACTGTTTTTT CASSMLSEYNEKLFF
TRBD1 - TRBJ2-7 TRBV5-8 TGTGCCAGCAGGGAACAGGGGGCGCGGCACGAGCAGTACTTC CASREQGARHEQYF
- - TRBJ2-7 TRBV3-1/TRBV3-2 TGTGCCAGCAGCCAGACCCCGGCAGGGGCTACCTACGAGCAGTACTTC CASSQTPAGATYEQYF
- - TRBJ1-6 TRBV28 TGTGCCAGCAGTTTACCCGGGGGGAATTCACCCCTCCACTTT CASSLPGGNSPLHF
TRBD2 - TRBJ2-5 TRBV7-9 TGTGCCAGCAGCCCCGGGGGGGAACTTAAAGAGACCCAGTACTTC CASSPGGELKETQYF
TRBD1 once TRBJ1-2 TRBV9 TGTGCCAGCAGCTTTGACAGGGAGCGTGGCTACACCTTC CASSFDRERGYTF
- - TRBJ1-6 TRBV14 TGTGCCAGCAGCCAAGTCCCACTGGGACACCTTAATTCACCCCTCCACTTT CASSQVPLGHLNSPLHF
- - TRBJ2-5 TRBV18 TGTGCCAGCTTACCGACAGTACAAGAGACCCAGTACTTC CASLPTVQETQYF
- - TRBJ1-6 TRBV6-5 TGTGCCAGCAGTTCACGACAAGGGGGTGGGAATTCACCCCTCCACTTT CASSSRQGGGNSPLHF
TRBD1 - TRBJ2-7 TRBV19 TGTGCCAGTAGTATGGGGACAGGGAATCGCTACGAGCAGTACTTC CASSMGTGNRYEQYF
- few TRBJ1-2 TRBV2 TGTGCCAGCAGCCCCAGCGGGATGAGTATTAACTATGGCTACACCTTC CASSPSGMSINYGYTF
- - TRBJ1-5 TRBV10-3 TGTGCCATCAGTGAGGCAGGGGCGAGCAATCAGCCCCAGCATTTT CAISEAGASNQPQHF
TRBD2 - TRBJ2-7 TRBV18 TGTGCCAGCTCACCAAGGCTAGCGGGGGACCCTAGCTCCTACGAGCAGTACTTC CASSPRLAGDPSSYEQYF